This T cell receptor beta chain was profiled in a study of cytomegalovirus exposure and HLA in healthy donors (dated by TCRdb to about 2017). Describing the broader study: According to an earlier analysis of around 600 of the donors, about 179 million T cells yielded 117 million unique TCR beta sequences and 276 Gb of sequence data. In the later analysis, no new phenotypic data were used to find candidate immune exposures; instead, reliance was placed on TCR beta sequences and their occurrence across donors. In a later genetic analysis, genome-wide SNP genotypes for about 55% of the roughly 700 donors were used, and that subset was treated as a discovery cohort. Both class I and class II loci were covered by HLA typing, at four-digit resolution. All discovery cohort repertoires had been generated on a single sequencing platform. The study aimed to test whether cataloging public T cell receptors could reveal signatures of past pathogen exposure. The study profiled the T cell repertoires of fewer than 850 subjects by immunosequencing and related them to cytomegalovirus serostatus. The study combined high-throughput TCR immunosequencing, statistical association of individual TCRs with disease status, and machine learning to predict cytomegalovirus infection status. A later analysis re-analyzed previously published TCR beta repertoires from several hundred donors and added high-resolution HLA genotyping to study TCR occurrence patterns. Roughly five DR-DQ haplotypes were handled as single units for association and clustering, since linkage in the cohort was strong. An early release covering roughly 600 HLA-typed donors comprised approximately 290 gigabases of sequencing data and around 80 million unique TCR sequences. In addition to the first cohort of around 670 subjects, a separate validation cohort of over 90 different subjects was used. Among the roughly 400 genotyped donors, around 81% belonged to the genetic ancestry cluster associated with self-reported Caucasian donors. Donor age, sex, ethnicity and CMV serostatus were collected together with the repertoire data. Across some 400 genotyped donors of the cohort, an average of about 250,000 unique TCR beta nucleotide sequences per donor were sequenced, and approximately 17% of those sequences were non-productive. The number of donors typed differed by locus, with roughly 629-640 for A, B, C, DRB1 and DQB1, roughly 550 for DQA1, 600 to 610 for DPA1, and around 430 for DPB1. To decide whether each TCR beta V gene segment behaved as functional or pseudogenic, an earlier analysis of approximately 600 of the donors relied on high-throughput TCR beta sequencing. The paper as a whole reports these results and caveats: Three of the identified cytomegalovirus-associated TCR beta chains were confirmed in vitro to be specific for cytomegalovirus antigens. A later analysis found that most CMV-associated TCR beta chains appeared HLA-restricted, with HLA associations seemingly driven largely by CMV exposure. A later genetic analysis associated a missense DCLRE1C variant with V-gene and J-gene trimming of TCR beta chains, and an independent cohort replicated the association. A total of 150 to 200 TCR beta chains were listed by the study as associated with cytomegalovirus. CMV serostatus was the only immune exposure information available for the cohort. The cohort was sequenced for TCR beta chains only, and without alpha or paired-chain data the features that could be detected were limited. In a later analysis, TCR association rates were found to vary across HLA loci, with the most associated TCRs seen for DRB1 alleles and the fewest for HLA-C alleles. When HLA alleles, especially DR and DQ, strongly co-occurred, attributing TCR associations to individual alleles was difficult. Compared with the 666-donor mean, donors in an Asian-associated ancestry cluster had fewer N-insertions in productive TCRs, according to a later genetic analysis. Because HLA typing was missing for some donors at each locus, association tests included only the typed subset. The authors suggested that the approach could potentially be extended to other disease states and immunological phenotypes. In a later analysis, some 18,000 TCR beta sequences were associated with specific HLA alleles at a false discovery rate of 0.05. Correlated functional status among segregating V segments might reflect linkage disequilibrium, but an unknown experimental factor could not be ruled out. Sequencing depth was assumed to be roughly uniform across donors in the presence/absence analyses, though that assumption may not hold. A further reported finding was that TCR beta sequences accurately predicted the HLA-A and HLA-B alleles for most subjects in the first cohort. Most TCR sequences were observed very rarely across donors, whereas some public TCRs were present in many individuals. In a later analysis, several top co-occurrence clusters were reported to appear linked to parvovirus B19, influenza, CMV and Epstein-Barr virus. The classifier was reported to diagnose cytomegalovirus status with high specificity and sensitivity in both the original and validation cohorts. In an earlier analysis of fewer than 750 of the donors, most TCR beta V segments were observed in productive rearrangements about 87% or about 30% of the time, broadly matching IMGT annotations. A later analysis found that HLA-associated TCR beta chains were more clonally expanded and had lower generation probabilities than equally common non-associated chains. The sequencing pipeline was judged likely to have produced a cluster of highly shared sequence variants as a technical artifact. Some IMGT-functional V segments, including TRBV6-2 and TRBV6-3, could not be told apart with the 87-base-pair reads, so those segments were excluded. Some 15 rarely observed V segments, including chromosome 9 orphons, were excluded from the earlier analysis of about 610 of the donors because counts were too low.

The cohort was made up of approximately 670 healthy bone marrow donors. At the time of sampling, all cohort members were nominally healthy, though unrecorded immune exposures were likely present. The donor was CMV seropositive and belonged to the group of more than 250 seropositive cohort members. Each donor provided a peripheral blood sample, and peripheral blood mononuclear cells were used for TCR beta sequencing. Genomic DNA was extracted from the blood cell samples with the Qiagen DNeasy Blood Extraction Kit. Points on this clone: What antigen it recognizes has not been identified. Base qualities were left out, and no much larger clone turns up one base away.

From the germline V gene (reference sequence), CDR1 is LNHDA and CDR2 is SQIVND. A distance of 21 bases separates the germline ends of V and J, which lose 6 bases and 3 bases respectively. The CDR3 covers 18 residues, taking in both the cysteine and the phenylalanine. The entry retains the CDR3 DNA only, 54 bases that are in frame from base 1. The method behind the library was the immunoSEQ multiplex PCR assay. The multiplex PCR relied on a mix of 60 forward primers for TCR Vbeta segments and 13 reverse primers for TCR Jbeta segments. The CDR3 region of rearranged TCR beta genes was amplified from genomic DNA by a multiplex PCR assay. Amplified TCR beta libraries were sequenced as 87-base-pair reads on the Illumina HiSeq System. Under the source paper's analysis protocol: A later analysis counted around 72 million unique TCR beta chains across the 550 to 750 repertoires, and some 11 million of these chains were shared by at least two donors. A nearest-neighbor algorithm error-corrected the raw reads and collapsed the reads into unique sequences, merging closely related sequences to remove PCR and sequencing errors. To assign V, D and J gene segments, CDR3 sequences were aligned to IMGT reference sequences. Each retained sequence needed at least a six-nucleotide match to both a V gene segment and a J gene segment. A rearrangement was called productive if the CDR3 had no stop codons and remained in frame with V and J, and every other rearrangement was called non-productive. CDR3 was defined according to IMGT convention as the region running from the second conserved V-encoded cysteine to the conserved J-encoded phenylalanine. The earlier analysis of roughly 590 of the donors excluded any sequence lacking an unambiguous match to a single V gene segment. An earlier analysis of fewer than 750 of the donors classified V segments as functional when productive rearrangements were above 56.7% and as segregating when the standard deviation between donors was above 5%. A statistical classification framework was built to diagnose cytomegalovirus status from the catalog of TCR beta chain sequences. A later analysis assigned V and J genes by comparing TCR nucleotide sequences with IMGT/GENE-DB human TR gene sequences. In a later analysis, CDR3 sequences and most-parsimonious VDJ recombination scenarios were assigned using the TCRdist pipeline. In a later analysis, each TCR beta chain was defined by its CDR3 amino acid sequence together with its V-gene family, and reads lacking a unique V-gene family were excluded. In a later analysis, around 600 highly shared, low-generation-probability nucleotide sequences were removed to address suspected cross-contamination and a sequencing artifact. In a later analysis, a clonal expansion index for each public chain was calculated from normalized within-repertoire ranks of inferred template counts. A later analysis computed generation probabilities with a VDJ recombination model fitted to out-of-frame rearrangements, and checked the results against IGoR. A later analysis scored TCR-TCR, TCR-HLA and TCR-CMV co-occurrence with hypergeometric tests, applying a repertoire-size bias correction to TCR pairs. A later analysis estimated false discovery rates by permuting HLA or CMV assignments 20 times. A later analysis grouped co-occurring TCRs with DBSCAN, adding TCRdist sequence similarity when clustering within HLA-allele-positive subsets. Repertoires with fewer than 30,000 or more than 120,000 public chains, plus five repertoires with anomalous nucleotide sharing, were excluded from co-occurrence clustering. This is the immuneACCESS table as TCRdb keeps it, with only in-frame sequences that have V and J called. A part of the clones is gone; compared with another copy, unresolved V genes explain less than half, and the rest is unexplained. V, J and clone size reflect that table, while D and trimming were determined from the DNA. This sample has under 130,000 clones in its table, and roughly 69% of those were observed once. The top ten hold less than 4.5% of the sample.

Input material: PBMCs. The clonotype was recovered from a man aged 25 to 40 in good health and CMV-seropositive. The chain joins TRBV19 to TRBJ2-6; D gene: possibly TRBD1, on 5 matching bases. The bases are TGTGCCAGTAGGAGCTTAGGGCAGGGCGCCGGTGGGGCCAACGTCCTGACTTTC. This encodes CASRSLGQGAGGANVLTF.